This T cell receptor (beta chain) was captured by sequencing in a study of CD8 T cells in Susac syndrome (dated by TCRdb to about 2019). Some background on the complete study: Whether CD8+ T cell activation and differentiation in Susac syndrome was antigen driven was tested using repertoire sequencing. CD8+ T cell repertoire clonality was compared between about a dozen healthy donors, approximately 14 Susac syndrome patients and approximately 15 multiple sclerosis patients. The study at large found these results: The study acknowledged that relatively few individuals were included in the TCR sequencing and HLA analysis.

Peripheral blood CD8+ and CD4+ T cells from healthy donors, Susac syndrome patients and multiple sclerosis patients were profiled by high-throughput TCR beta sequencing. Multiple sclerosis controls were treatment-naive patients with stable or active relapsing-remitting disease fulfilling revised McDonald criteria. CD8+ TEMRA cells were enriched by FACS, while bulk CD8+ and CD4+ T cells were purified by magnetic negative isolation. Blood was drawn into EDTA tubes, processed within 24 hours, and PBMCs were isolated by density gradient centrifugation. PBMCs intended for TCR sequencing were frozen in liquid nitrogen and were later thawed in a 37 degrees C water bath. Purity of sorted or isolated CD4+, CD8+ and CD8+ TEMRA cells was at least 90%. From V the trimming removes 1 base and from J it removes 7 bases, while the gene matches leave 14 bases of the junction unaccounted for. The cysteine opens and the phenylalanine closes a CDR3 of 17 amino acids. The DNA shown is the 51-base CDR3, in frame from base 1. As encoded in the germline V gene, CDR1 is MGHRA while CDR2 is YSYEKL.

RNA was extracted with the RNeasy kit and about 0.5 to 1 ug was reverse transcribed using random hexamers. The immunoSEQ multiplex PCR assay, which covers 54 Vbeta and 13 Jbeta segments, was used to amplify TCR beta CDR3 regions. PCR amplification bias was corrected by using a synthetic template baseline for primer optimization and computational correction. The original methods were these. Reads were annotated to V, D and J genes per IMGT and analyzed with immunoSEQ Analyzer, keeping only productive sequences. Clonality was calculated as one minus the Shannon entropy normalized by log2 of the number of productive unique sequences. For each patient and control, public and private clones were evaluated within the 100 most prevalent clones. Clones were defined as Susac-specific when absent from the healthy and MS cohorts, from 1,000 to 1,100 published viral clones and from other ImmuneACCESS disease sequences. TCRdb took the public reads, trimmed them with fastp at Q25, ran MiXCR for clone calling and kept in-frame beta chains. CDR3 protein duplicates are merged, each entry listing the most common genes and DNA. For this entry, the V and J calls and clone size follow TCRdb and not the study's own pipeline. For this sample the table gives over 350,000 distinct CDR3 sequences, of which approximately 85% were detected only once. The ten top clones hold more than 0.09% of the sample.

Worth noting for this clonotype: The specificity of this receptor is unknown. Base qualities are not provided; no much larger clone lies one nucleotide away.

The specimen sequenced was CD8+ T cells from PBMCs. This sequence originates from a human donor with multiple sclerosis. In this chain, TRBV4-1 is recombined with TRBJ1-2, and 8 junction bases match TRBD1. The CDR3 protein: CASSQVGSSGGRGGYTF. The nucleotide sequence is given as TGCGCCAGCAGCCAAGTAGGATCCTCAGGGGGCAGGGGTGGCTACACCTTC.